What follows are 11 T cell receptor beta chains derived from one specimen sequenced in a study of shared clonotypes between healthy human individuals (TCRdb year 2020). Receptor libraries were prepared by the immunoSEQ multiplex PCR assay. The source is immuneACCESS, and TCRdb retained only in-frame sequences with V and J called. Part of the clones is not carried over; for the studies checked, unresolved V genes explain less than half of this, and the remainder is unexplained. In all, the sample holds roughly 2.5 million clones, and approximately 92% of those were seen once. More than 0.12% of the sample rests with the top ten. Specimen: naive CD4+ T cells sorted from blood. The cell subset or site label on this specimen signifies: CD45RA+ positively selected. The receptors derive from a man younger than 30 in good health.

This sequence joins TRBV6-5 and TRBJ1-2; the D gene is possibly TRBD1 (6 bases). Germline CDR1 is MNHEY and CDR2 is SVGAGI. This CDR3 has 15 residues. With 7 bases removed from V and 0 bases from J, the gap between germline ends came to 15 bases. The CDR3 DNA sequence: TGTGCCAGCATTACCCGAGGGGGGACTAACTATGGCTACACCTTC. Translation gives CASITRGGTNYGYTF.

V usage is TRBV30 and J usage is TRBJ1-4, with unresolved D. Trimming stripped 0 bases from V and 5 bases from J, with 13 bases between. Germline-derived CDR1 and CDR2 are GTSNPN and SVGIG (reference sequence). This CDR3 is 15 amino acids long. As DNA, the CDR3 is TGTGCCTGGAGTGTACTCTCCCAGCAAAATGAAAAACTGTTTTTT. It yields the protein CAWSVLSQQNEKLFF. Supplemented by reference TRBV30 and TRBJ1-4, the full variable domain reads SQTIHQWPATLVQPVGSPLSLECTVEGTSNPNLYWYRQAAGRGLQLLFYSVGIGQISSEVPQNLSASRPQDRQFILSSKKLLLSDSGFYLCAWSVLSQQNEKLFFGSGTQLSVL.

The CDR3 sequence: CAWGGQADTEAFF. CDR3 DNA sequence: TGTGCCTGGGGGGGACAGGCCGACACTGAAGCTTTCTTT. The V call is TRBV30, the J call TRBJ1-1, with 8 bases that match TRBD1. The germline CDR1 and CDR2 sequences are GTSNPN and SVGIG (reference sequence). The CDR3 spans 13 residues. Unmatched junction bases numbered 5, after V lost 5 bases and J lost 3 bases.

The chain employs TRBV29-1 and TRBJ2-3, with 7 bases that match TRBD2. V was pared by 8 bases and J by 3 bases, with 11 bases of the junction left unmatched. Germline V gene lookup returns CDR1 SQVTM and CDR2 ANQGSEA. The CDR3 is 14 residues long. The CDR3 bases are TGCAGCCCCCGGGGAGGGTTTTTGACAGATACGCAGTATTTT. Its protein is CSPRGGFLTDTQYF.

The chain has TRBV6-1 and TRBJ2-7, with D uncertain. There are 14 residues in the CDR3. CDR1 and CDR2 from the germline V gene are MNHNS and SASEGT. Deletions cut 4 bases from V and 0 bases from J, with 10 bases between. The CDR3 nucleotides read TGTGCCAGCAGTGCGGCCAGAGTCTCCTACGAGCAGTACTTC. Protein sequence: CASSAARVSYEQYF.

The CDR3 is CASSPQIAGDSYEQYF. For the CDR3, the DNA is TGTGCCAGCAGCCCTCAAATAGCGGGGGATTCCTACGAGCAGTACTTC. This chain uses TRBV9 with TRBJ2-7; TRBD2 agrees at 9 bases. Germline V lookup: CDR1 SGDLS, CDR2 YYNGEE. With V trimmed by 4 bases and J by 1 base, 9 bases remained unmatched. The CDR3 runs to 16 residues.

Turning to this clone: The same CDR3 arises from other DNA sequences in this sample as well. The gene calls are TRBV4-1 and TRBJ2-7, with 14 bases lining up with TRBD2. Per germline, CDR1 MGHRA and CDR2 YSYEKL. Trimming removed 6 bases from V and 0 bases from J; junction bases left unmatched: 4. The CDR3 length is 16 residues. This CDR3 is CASSRLAGGSSYEQYF. The CDR3 nucleotides are TGCGCCAGCAGTCGACTAGCGGGAGGGAGCTCCTACGAGCAGTACTTC.

The chain couples TRBV7-2 to TRBJ2-7; 15 nucleotides align to TRBD2. V shed 5 bases and J 5 bases; nucleotides not matched to a gene: 7. The germline V gene has CDR1 SGHTA and CDR2 FQGNSA. This CDR3 is built from 16 residues. The CDR3 coding sequence is TGTGCCAGCAGCCGAGTAGGGACTAGCGGGAGGAACGAGCAGTACTTC. This translates into CASSRVGTSGRNEQYF. Drawing the rest from reference TRBV7-2 and TRBJ2-7, the complete variable domain is GAGVSQSPSNKVTEKGKDVELRCDPISGHTALYWYRQSLGQGLEFLIYFQGNSAPDKSGLPSDRFSAERTGGSVSTLTIQRTQQEDSAVYLCASSRVGTSGRNEQYFGPGTRLTVT.

With regard to this clone: The same CDR3 is also encoded by other DNA sequences in this sample. V and J are TRBV6-1 and TRBJ1-2; D may be TRBD1 (5 bases). The germline CDR1 and CDR2 sequences are MNHNS and SASEGT. V lost 1 base to trimming and J lost 6 bases, with 9 bases between them. The CDR3 runs 13 residues. CDR3 sequence: CASSEGGWDGYTF. The CDR3 bases are TGTGCCAGCAGTGAAGGGGGCTGGGATGGCTACACCTTC.

The chain links TRBV30 to TRBJ2-7; perhaps TRBD1 as D (5 bases). Per the germline V gene, CDR1 is GTSNPN and CDR2 is SVGIG (reference sequence). V dropped 2 bases and J dropped 6 bases, with 8 bases sitting between them. The CDR3 covers 11 residues. For the CDR3, the DNA is TGTGCCTGGAGTAGGGGCGCCGAGCAGTACTTC. Protein sequence: CAWSRGAEQYF.

The rearrangement links TRBV6-5 to TRBJ1-1; possibly TRBD1 for D (5 bases). The germline V and J ends were trimmed by 4 bases and 1 base, with 13 bases remaining between them. Germline CDR1 reads MNHEY; CDR2 reads SVGAGI. The CDR3 is 15 residues long. CDR3 nucleotides: TGTGCCAGCAGTTTCGGGGGTAGGGGGAACACTGAAGCTTTCTTT. Residues: CASSFGGRGNTEAFF.